A single sample gave rise to the 18 T cell receptor beta chains below, sequenced in a study of human T cells and chemical hapten exposure. Each CDR3 protein is one row after TCRdb ran MiXCR on the RACE reads. The sample lists 75,000 to 90,000 distinct CDR3 sequences; more than 9% were seen once. Time point denoted: patch test 2, 6 weeks after DPC sensitization. Documented treatment: therapeutic diphenylcyclopropenone sensitization with weekly scalp DPC. The sample here was whole blood, taken in connection with sensitization to the hapten diphenylcyclopropenone (DPC). The receptor set was obtained from a woman between 45 and 60 years old with alopecia areata. Some clones in this sample may be carry-over from other donors' samples.

This clonotype was recorded at least ten times. CDR3 in DNA: TGTGCCAGCAGTCCAGGAACCTATAACTATGGCTACACCTTC. Translating gives CASSPGTYNYGYTF. This rearrangement joins TRBV6-4 to TRBJ1-2, with unresolved D. Trimming took 5 bases from V and 1 from J, leaving 11 bases between them. CDR1 MRHNA and CDR2 SNTAGT come from the germline V gene. The CDR3 is made up of 14 amino acids.

At least ten counts were recorded for this clonotype. The junction departs from the called germline gene at one end, perhaps through a read error. V usage is TRBV11-2 and J usage is TRBJ2-7; possible D gene TRBD1, 5 bases. Germline values: CDR1 SGHAT, CDR2 FQNNGV. The CDR3 has 11 residues. The CDR3 DNA reads as TGTGCCAGCAGCTCCACAGGCCTCTTGGGCTTC. Its protein is CASSSTGLLGF.

This clonotype showed up many times. This CDR3 is CASAPANSYEQYF. The CDR3 bases are TGTGCCAGCGCCCCGGCTAACTCCTACGAGCAGTACTTC. The J gene is TRBJ2-7, the V gene TRBV6-2 or TRBV6-3, with no clear D. In germline, CDR1 is MNHEY, CDR2 SVGEGT. The CDR3 covers 13 residues. Between the trimmed V and J ends, which lost 8 bases and 0 bases, there was a span of 11 bases.

At least ten counts were recorded for this clonotype. The chain uses TRBV28 and TRBJ2-1; the D is unclear. Germline V lookup: CDR1 MDHEN, CDR2 SYDVKM. Trimming removed 4 bases at V and 6 bases at J, with 4 bases between. The CDR3 spans 11 residues. CDR3 in amino acids: CASSYFNEQFF. The CDR3 DNA reads as TGTGCCAGCAGTTATTTCAATGAGCAGTTCTTC.

The table lists this clonotype with many counts. V is TRBV11-2 and J is TRBJ1-2; the D gene is possibly TRBD1 (5 bases). Germline V gene sequence: CDR1 SGHAT, CDR2 FQNNGV. Deletions cut 1 base from V and 4 bases from J, with 10 bases between. The CDR3 is 14 residues long. The CDR3 loop is CASSLGRASYGYTF. The CDR3 DNA follows: TGTGCCAGCAGCTTAGGCAGGGCAAGCTATGGCTACACCTTC.

This clonotype occurred a few times. The chain has TRBV4-3 and TRBJ2-3, with D perhaps given as TRBD1 or TRBD2 (7 bases each). The germline V gene has CDR1 LGHNA and CDR2 YSLEER. V was clipped by 2 bases and J by 2 bases, with 14 bases between them. The CDR3 loop spans 16 amino acids. The CDR3, as DNA: TGCGCCAGCAGCCAAACAGGGGAGGGGGTCACAGATACGCAGTATTTT. As protein: CASSQTGEGVTDTQYF.

This clonotype was recorded many times. The V gene is TRBV2, the J gene TRBJ2-4; possible D gene TRBD1, 6 bases. Germline CDR1 is SNHLY and CDR2 is FYNNEI. Trimming shortened V by 5 bases and J by 4 bases, and 9 bases separated the two germline ends. The CDR3 spans 13 residues. This chain's CDR3 is CASSWTEKNIQYF. The CDR3 DNA follows: TGTGCCAGCAGTTGGACAGAAAAAAACATTCAGTACTTC. The full variable domain, in which reference TRBV2 and TRBJ2-4 provide the parts outside the CDR3, is EPEVTQTPSHQVTQMGQEVILRCVPISNHLYFYWYRQILGQKVEFLVSFYNNEISEKSEIFDDQFSVERPDGSNFTLKIRSTKLEDSAMYFCASSWTEKNIQYFGAGTRLSVL.

This clonotype was seen many times. The rearrangement joins TRBV29-1 to TRBJ1-5; D is perhaps TRBD1 (6 bases). The germline gives CDR1 SQVTM, CDR2 ANQGSEA. The CDR3 is made up of 13 amino acids. The V and J ends lost 8 bases and 6 bases respectively, with 17 bases between them. Here the CDR3 DNA reads TGCAGCATTTTGACTCAAGGGGGTCAGCCCCAGCATTTT. Translating gives CSILTQGGQPQHF.

The sample holds a few counts of this clonotype. This rearrangement joins TRBV30 to TRBJ2-2; D is possibly TRBD1 or TRBD2 (5 bases each). Trimming removed 4 bases from V and 2 bases from J, with 14 bases in between. Per the germline V gene, CDR1 is GTSNPN and CDR2 is SVGIG (reference sequence). This CDR3 has 15 amino acids. The CDR3 sequence is CAWNGGGFNTGELFF. CDR3 coding DNA: TGTGCCTGGAATGGGGGTGGCTTCAACACCGGGGAGCTGTTTTTT.

This clonotype was seen ten or more times. The gene calls are TRBV20-1 and TRBJ1-1; the match to TRBD1 covers 8 bases. The CDR3 sequence is 14 residues long. Germline assignment: CDR1 DFQATT and CDR2 SNEGSKA (reference sequence). Germline trimming cut 1 base from V and 3 bases from J; bases unmatched to any gene: 4. CDR3 protein: CSARAGGKHTEAFF. CDR3 DNA sequence: TGCAGTGCTAGAGCAGGGGGCAAGCACACTGAAGCTTTCTTT.

This clonotype showed up many times. The chain uses TRBV20-1 and TRBJ2-1; 12 nucleotides align to TRBD2. Germline V gives CDR1 DFQATT, CDR2 SNEGSKA (reference sequence). The CDR3 contains 18 residues. J was trimmed by 10 bases and V by 7 bases; bases with no gene match: 23. The CDR3, as DNA: TGCAGTGTTCCGAGGACTAGCGGGACCCCCATTTACAAAAGGGAGCAGTTCTTC. Translation: CSVPRTSGTPIYKREQFF.

This clonotype came up a few times. This chain uses TRBV29-1 with TRBJ1-1; D remains ambiguous. Germline CDR1 is SQVTM and CDR2 is ANQGSEA. The CDR3 spans 12 residues. Trimming cost V 7 bases and J 1 base, with 10 bases left between them. CDR3 in amino acids: CSARKGNTEAFF. The DNA of the CDR3 is TGCAGCGCTAGGAAGGGGAACACTGAAGCTTTCTTT.

This chain uses TRBV21-1 with TRBJ2-5. TRBV21-1 is classified as a pseudogene. This CDR3 comprises 13 residues. CDR3: CASSREYQETQYF. CDR3 nucleotide sequence: TGTGCCAGCAGCAGGGAGTACCAAGAGACCCAGTACTTC.

This clonotype was recorded at least ten times. J is TRBJ2-5 and V is TRBV7-6, with D unresolved. Germline CDR1 is SGHVS and CDR2 is FNYEAQ. The V end was cut by 5 bases, the J end by 0 bases, with 10 bases between. This CDR3 has 14 amino acids. The CDR3 DNA is TGTGCCAGCAGCCGCAACGGGCACCAAGAGACCCAGTACTTC. Amino acid sequence: CASSRNGHQETQYF.

This clonotype has at least ten counts. This rearrangement joins TRBV5-1 to TRBJ2-2; D unclear. The germline V and J ends were trimmed by 4 bases and 0 bases, with 7 bases remaining between them. Looked up from germline, CDR1 is SGHRS and CDR2 is YFSETQ. The length of the CDR3 is 14 residues. Here the CDR3 reads CASSPATNTGELFF. The CDR3 DNA sequence: TGCGCCAGCAGCCCGGCGACGAACACCGGGGAGCTGTTTTTT.

This clonotype was counted many times. The J gene is TRBJ1-6, the V gene TRBV11-2; possible D gene TRBD1, 6 bases. This CDR3 has 18 residues. V dropped 5 bases and J dropped 1 base, with 18 bases sitting between them. Per germline, CDR1 SGHAT and CDR2 FQNNGV. CDR3 in DNA: TGTGCCAGCAGCCCAACTGGGCGGCAGGGGTCCTATAATTCACCCCTCCACTTT. Encoded protein: CASSPTGRQGSYNSPLHF.

This clonotype was found many times. The rearrangement uses TRBV6-1 and TRBJ2-5, with 7 positions matching TRBD1. The CDR3 extends over 15 amino acids. The V and J ends lost 6 bases and 4 bases, in that order; junction bases with no gene match: 11. The germline CDR1 and CDR2 sequences are MNHNS and SASEGT. The CDR3 protein is CASSLTGTARETQYF. Written as DNA, the CDR3 is TGTGCCAGCAGCTTAACCGGGACAGCCAGAGAGACCCAGTACTTC.

The CDR3 sequence: CAIKTAGGTYEQYF. CDR3 DNA: TGTGCCATAAAAACAGCGGGAGGGACCTACGAGCAGTACTTC. The rearrangement joins TRBV28 to TRBJ2-7; 10 nucleotides agree with TRBD2. The CDR3 length is 14 residues. Germline CDR1 and CDR2: MDHEN and SYDVKM. The V and J ends lost 10 bases and 2 bases, in that order; junction bases with no gene match: 8.